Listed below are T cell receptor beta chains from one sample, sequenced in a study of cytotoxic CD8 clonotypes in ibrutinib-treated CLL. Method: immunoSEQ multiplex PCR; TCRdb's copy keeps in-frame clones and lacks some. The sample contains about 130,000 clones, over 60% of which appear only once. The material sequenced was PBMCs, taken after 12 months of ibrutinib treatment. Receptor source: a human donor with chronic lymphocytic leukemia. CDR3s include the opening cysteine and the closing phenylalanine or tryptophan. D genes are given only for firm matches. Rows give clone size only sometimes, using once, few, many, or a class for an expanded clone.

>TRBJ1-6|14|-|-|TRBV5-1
TGCGCCAGCAGTATCCGGGCTAGCAATTCACCCCTCCACTTT
CASSIRASNSPLHF
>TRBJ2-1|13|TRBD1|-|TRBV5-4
TGTGCCAGCACAGGGGGTCGATACAATGAGCAGTTCTTC
CASTGGRYNEQFF
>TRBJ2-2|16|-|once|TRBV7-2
TGTGCCAGCAGCTTAGGTTTGGGGGAGGCGTCCGGGGAGCTGTTTTTT
CASSLGLGEASGELFF
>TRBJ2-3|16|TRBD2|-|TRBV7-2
TGTGCCAGCAGCTATCAAGCGGGAGGGCCCACAGATACGCAGTATTTT
CASSYQAGGPTDTQYF
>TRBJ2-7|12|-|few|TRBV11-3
TGTGCCAGCAGCTTAGGCCAAGACGAGCAGTACTTC
CASSLGQDEQYF
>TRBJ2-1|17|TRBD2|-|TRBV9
TGTGCCAGCAGCGGAGCGGGAGGGTCTAGCTCCTACAATGAGCAGTTCTTC
CASSGAGGSSSYNEQFF
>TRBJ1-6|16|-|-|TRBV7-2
TGTGCCAGCAGCTTAGTTTCTGGGGGGCCGGGTTCACCCCTCCACTTT
CASSLVSGGPGSPLHF
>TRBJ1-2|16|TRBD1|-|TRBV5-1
TGCGCCAGCAGCTTAACCCGGGACAGGGGTCTCTATGGCTACACCTTC
CASSLTRDRGLYGYTF
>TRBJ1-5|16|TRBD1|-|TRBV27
TGTGCCAGCAGTTTATTCACAGGGGGCGAGAAATATCACCAGCATTTT
CASSLFTGGEKYHQHF
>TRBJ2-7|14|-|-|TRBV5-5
TGTGCCAGCAGCTTGGAGGGTCGATCCTACGAGCAGTACTTC
CASSLEGRSYEQYF
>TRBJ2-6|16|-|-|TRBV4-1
TGCGCCAGCATGATGACGGAGGCGGTTGGGGCCAACGTCCTGACTTTC
CASMMTEAVGANVLTF
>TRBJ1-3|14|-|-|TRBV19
TGTGCCAGTGAAGGACGCCGCTCTGGAAACACCATATATTTT
CASEGRRSGNTIYF
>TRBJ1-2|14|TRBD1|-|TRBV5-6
TGTGCCAGCAGCTTAGGACAGGGGGCCTTTGGCTACACCTTC
CASSLGQGAFGYTF
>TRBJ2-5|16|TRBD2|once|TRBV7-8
TGTGCCAGCAGCTTCGGGCGGGGGTCTCGGGCAGAGACCCAGTACTTC
CASSFGRGSRAETQYF
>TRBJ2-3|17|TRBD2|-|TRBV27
TGTGCCAGCAGCCGAACTAGCGGGAGGGCCTCTTTGGGTACGCAGTATTTT
CASSRTSGRASLGTQYF
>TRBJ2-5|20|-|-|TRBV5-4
TGTGCCAGCAGCTCTACCCTGGGGGGCAGGGCCAGCGGGAAGCAAGAGACCCAGTACTTC
CASSSTLGGRASGKQETQYF
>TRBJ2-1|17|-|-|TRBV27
TGTGCCAGCAGTTTATCCCCTTGGCGGCTCTCCTACAATGAGCAGTTCTTC
CASSLSPWRLSYNEQFF
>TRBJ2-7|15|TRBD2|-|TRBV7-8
TGTGCCAGCAGCTTGAGCGGGAGGGCCTTTGACGAGCAGTACTTC
CASSLSGRAFDEQYF
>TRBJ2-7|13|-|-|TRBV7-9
TGTGCCAGCAGACGCGACATGGCGGGCGAGCAGTACTTC
CASRRDMAGEQYF
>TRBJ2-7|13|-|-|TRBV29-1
TGCAGCGTGAGAGGGGAGGTCTCCTACGAGCAGTACTTC
CSVRGEVSYEQYF